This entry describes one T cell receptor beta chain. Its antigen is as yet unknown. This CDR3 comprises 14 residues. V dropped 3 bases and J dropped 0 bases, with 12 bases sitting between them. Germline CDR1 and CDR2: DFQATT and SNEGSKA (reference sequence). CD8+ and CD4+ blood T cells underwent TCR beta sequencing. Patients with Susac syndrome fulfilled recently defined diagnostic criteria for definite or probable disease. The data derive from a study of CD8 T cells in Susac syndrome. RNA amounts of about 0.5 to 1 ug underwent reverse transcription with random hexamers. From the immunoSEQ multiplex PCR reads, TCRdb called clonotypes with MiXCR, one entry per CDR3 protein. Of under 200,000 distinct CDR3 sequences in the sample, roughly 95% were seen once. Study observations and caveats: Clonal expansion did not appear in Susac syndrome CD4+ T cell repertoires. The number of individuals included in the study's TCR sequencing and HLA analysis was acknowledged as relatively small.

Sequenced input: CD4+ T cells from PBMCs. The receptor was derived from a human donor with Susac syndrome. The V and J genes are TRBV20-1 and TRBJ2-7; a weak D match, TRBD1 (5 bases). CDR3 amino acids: CSARGGASSYEQYV. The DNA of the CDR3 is TGCAGTGCTAGGGGTGGGGCCAGCTCCTACGAGCAGTACGTC.